This T cell receptor beta chain was recovered during a study of cytomegalovirus exposure and HLA in healthy donors (dated by TCRdb to 2016 to 2017). Looking at the study overall: In an earlier analysis of roughly 590 of the donors, 276 Gb of sequence data and 90 million to 120 million unique TCR beta sequences from roughly 180 million T cells were reported. About 280 gigabases of sequencing data and some 85 million unique TCR sequences were included in an early release covering roughly 600 HLA-typed donors. Of the approximately 400 genotyped donors, approximately 83% fell in the genetic ancestry cluster associated with self-reported Caucasian donors. The study aimed to test whether cataloging public T cell receptors could reveal signatures of past pathogen exposure. The study used immunosequencing to profile the T cell repertoires of 666 subjects and linked those repertoires to cytomegalovirus serostatus. Besides the first cohort of around 700 subjects, a separate validation cohort made up of 95 to 150 different subjects was used. High-throughput TCR immunosequencing, statistical association of individual TCRs with disease status, and machine learning were combined to predict cytomegalovirus infection status. To study patterns of TCR occurrence, a later analysis re-analyzed previously published TCR beta repertoires from around 660 donors and added high-resolution HLA genotyping. Rather than drawing on any new phenotypic data, the later analysis identified candidate immune exposures from TCR beta sequences and the way those sequences occurred across donors. To decide whether each TCR beta V gene segment behaved as functional or pseudogenic, an earlier analysis of some 600 of the donors relied on high-throughput TCR beta sequencing. Donor age, sex, ethnicity and CMV serostatus were collected together with the repertoire data. Genome-wide SNP genotypes for about three fifths of the roughly 670 donors were used in a later genetic analysis, which treated that subset as a discovery cohort. Every repertoire in the discovery cohort had been generated on one and the same sequencing platform. HLA typing included class I and class II loci at four-digit resolution. The number of donors typed differed by locus, with 629-630 for A, B, C, DRB1 and DQB1, around 520 for DQA1, under 610 for DPA1, and roughly 450 for DPB1. A few DR-DQ haplotypes were handled as single units for association and clustering because linkage in the cohort was strong. Among several hundred genotyped donors of the cohort, an average of roughly 230,000 unique TCR beta nucleotide sequences was sequenced per donor, of which 15% to 20% were non-productive.

The cohort consisted of 650 to 850 healthy bone marrow donors. Cohort members were all nominally healthy when sampled, although unrecorded immune exposures were likely present. The donor was CMV seropositive and belonged to the group of more than 250 seropositive cohort members. A peripheral blood sample was collected from each donor, and TCR beta sequencing was performed on peripheral blood mononuclear cells. Genomic DNA was extracted from the blood cell samples with the Qiagen DNeasy Blood Extraction Kit. About this clone: It lacks a known antigen. Base qualities are not provided; no much larger clone lies one nucleotide away.

Broad study findings and their caveats: Because some donors lacked HLA typing at each locus, the association tests relied only on the typed subset. A cluster of highly shared sequence variants was judged likely to be a technical artifact of the sequencing pipeline. Strong co-occurrence of HLA alleles, especially DR and DQ, made assigning TCR associations to individual alleles difficult. In a later analysis, HLA-associated TCR beta chains were found to be more clonally expanded and to have lower generation probabilities than equally common non-associated chains. Over 15 rarely observed V segments, including chromosome 9 orphons, were excluded from the earlier analysis of a few hundred of the donors because counts were too low. Some IMGT-functional V segments, including TRBV6-2 and TRBV6-3, could not be told apart with the 87-base-pair reads, so those segments were excluded. The classifier was reported to diagnose cytomegalovirus status with high specificity and sensitivity in both the original and validation cohorts. Linkage disequilibrium might explain the correlated functional status among segregating V segments, but an unknown experimental factor could not be ruled out. A later analysis reported that several top co-occurrence clusters appeared linked to parvovirus B19, influenza, CMV and Epstein-Barr virus. Sequencing depth was assumed to be roughly uniform across donors in the presence/absence analyses, though that assumption may not hold. The only immune exposure information available for the cohort was CMV serostatus. A further reported finding was that TCR beta sequences accurately predicted the HLA-A and HLA-B alleles for most subjects in the first cohort. A later analysis found that most CMV-associated TCR beta chains appeared HLA-restricted, with HLA associations seemingly driven largely by CMV exposure. Across donors, most TCR sequences were observed very rarely, whereas some public TCRs were present in many individuals. Only TCR beta chains were sequenced in this cohort, and the absence of alpha or paired-chain data limited detectable features. The study listed 150 to 200 TCR beta chains as associated with cytomegalovirus. In a later analysis, the rate of TCR association differed among HLA loci, with DRB1 alleles having the most associated TCRs and HLA-C alleles having the fewest. Compared with the approximately 700-donor mean, donors in an Asian-associated ancestry cluster had fewer N-insertions in productive TCRs, according to a later genetic analysis. In a later analysis, about 17,000 TCR beta sequences were associated with specific HLA alleles at a false discovery rate of 0.05. A few of the identified cytomegalovirus-associated TCR beta chains were confirmed in vitro to be specific for cytomegalovirus antigens. It was suggested by the authors that the approach could potentially be generalized to other disease states and immunological phenotypes. Broadly in line with IMGT annotations, most TCR beta V segments showed up in productive rearrangements about 87% or about 30% of the time in an earlier analysis of 587 of the donors. A later genetic analysis associated a missense DCLRE1C variant with V-gene and J-gene trimming of TCR beta chains, and an independent cohort replicated the association.

Library prep was done by the immunoSEQ multiplex PCR assay. For the multiplex PCR, a mixture combining 60 forward primers for TCR Vbeta segments and 13 reverse primers for TCR Jbeta segments was used. Amplification of the CDR3 region of rearranged TCR beta genes was performed with a multiplex PCR assay on genomic DNA. The amplified TCR beta libraries were sequenced on the Illumina HiSeq System as 87-base-pair reads. Per the authors' processing: In a later analysis, about 80 million unique TCR beta chains were counted across the roughly 670 repertoires, and approximately 11 million of these chains were shared by at least two donors. Raw reads were error-corrected and collapsed into unique sequences with a nearest-neighbor algorithm that merged closely related sequences to remove PCR and sequencing errors. V, D and J gene segments were assigned by aligning CDR3 sequences to IMGT reference sequences. Each retained sequence needed at least a six-nucleotide match to both a V gene segment and a J gene segment. A rearrangement was called productive if the CDR3 had no stop codons and remained in frame with V and J, and every other rearrangement was called non-productive. CDR3 was defined according to IMGT convention as the region running from the second conserved V-encoded cysteine to the conserved J-encoded phenylalanine. Sequences without an unambiguous match to a single V gene segment were excluded from the earlier analysis of 450 to 650 of the donors. In an earlier analysis of around 600 of the donors, V segments were called functional above 56.7% productive rearrangements and were called segregating when the between-donor standard deviation exceeded 5%. A statistical classification framework was built to diagnose cytomegalovirus status from the catalog of TCR beta chain sequences. In a later analysis, TCR nucleotide sequences were compared against IMGT/GENE-DB human TR gene sequences so that V and J genes could be assigned. The TCRdist pipeline was used in a later analysis to assign CDR3 sequences and most-parsimonious VDJ recombination scenarios. In a later analysis, each TCR beta chain was defined by its CDR3 amino acid sequence together with its V-gene family, and reads lacking a unique V-gene family were excluded. To address suspected cross-contamination and a sequencing artifact, a later analysis removed a few hundred highly shared, low-generation-probability nucleotide sequences. A later analysis calculated a clonal expansion index for each public chain from normalized within-repertoire ranks of inferred template counts. In a later analysis, generation probabilities were computed using a VDJ recombination model fitted to out-of-frame rearrangements, and the results were checked against IGoR. A later analysis scored TCR-TCR, TCR-HLA and TCR-CMV co-occurrence with hypergeometric tests, applying a repertoire-size bias correction to TCR pairs. To estimate false discovery rates, a later analysis permuted the HLA or CMV assignments 20 times. In a later analysis, co-occurring TCRs were grouped using DBSCAN, with TCRdist sequence similarity added in when clustering inside HLA-allele-positive subsets. Co-occurrence clustering excluded repertoires with fewer than 30,000 or more than 120,000 public chains, plus five with anomalous nucleotide sharing. TCRdb took over this immuneACCESS table, retaining in-frame rearrangements with V and J assigned. Such tables are incomplete; in checked studies, under half of the missing clones stem from an unresolved V gene, and the remainder is unexplained. From that table come the V and J calls and clone size; the DNA was used to work out D and trimming. A total of 200,000 to 300,000 clones appear in this sample, over 80% of them only once. Of the sample, 5.4% is held by the ten largest clones.

Measured from the cysteine to the phenylalanine, the CDR3 is 12 residues long. The sequence is cut down to CDR3 DNA, 36 bases in frame from base 1. The trim is 3 bases for V and 15 bases for J, with a gap of 15 bases between the germline ends. CDR1 and CDR2 were assigned from the germline V gene (reference sequence) as LNHDA and SQIVND. Sequencing was performed on PBMCs. Recombination joined TRBV19 with TRBJ2-1; TRBD2 could be the D gene, as 6 bases match. The TCR was taken from a woman aged 40 to 55 in good health and CMV-seropositive. The base sequence is TGTGCCAGTAGTATGGGGTTCCTAGCGCCGTTCTTC. The translation is CASSMGFLAPFF.